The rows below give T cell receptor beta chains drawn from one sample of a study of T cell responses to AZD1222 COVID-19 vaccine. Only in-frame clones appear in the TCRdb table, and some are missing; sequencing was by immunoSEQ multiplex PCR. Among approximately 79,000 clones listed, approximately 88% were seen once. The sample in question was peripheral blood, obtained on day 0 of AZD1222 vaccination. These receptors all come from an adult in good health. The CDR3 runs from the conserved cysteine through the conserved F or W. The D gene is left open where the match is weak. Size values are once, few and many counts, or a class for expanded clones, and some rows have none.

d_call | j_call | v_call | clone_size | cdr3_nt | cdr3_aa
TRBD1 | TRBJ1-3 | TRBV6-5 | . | TGTGCCAGCAGTAAGGGACAGTCCCTTTTCGGGACCATATATTTT | CASSKGQSLFGTIYF
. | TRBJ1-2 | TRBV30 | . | TGTGCCTGGAGCCAACATAATTCCTATGGCTACACCTTC | CAWSQHNSYGYTF
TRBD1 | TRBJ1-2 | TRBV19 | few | TGTGCCAGTAGTAGGGACAGGACGTATGGCTACACCTTC | CASSRDRTYGYTF
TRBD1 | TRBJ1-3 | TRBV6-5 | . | TGTGCCAGCAGAGCCGGGACAGGGGGAGACACCATATATTTT | CASRAGTGGDTIYF
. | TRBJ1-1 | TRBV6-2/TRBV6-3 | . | TGTGCCAGCAGTTACCAACCGACTCTCGGGGGTGAAGCTTTCTTT | CASSYQPTLGGEAFF
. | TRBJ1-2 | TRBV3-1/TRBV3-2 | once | TGTGCCAGCAGCAACCGGGACACCCGACGGGGCTACACCTTC | CASSNRDTRRGYTF
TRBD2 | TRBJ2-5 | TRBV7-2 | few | TGTGCCAGCAGCTTACCGGGACTAGGTGGAGAGACCCAGTACTTC | CASSLPGLGGETQYF
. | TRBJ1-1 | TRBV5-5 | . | TGTGCCAGCAGCTTTAATAGGGACACTGAAGCTTTCTTT | CASSFNRDTEAFF
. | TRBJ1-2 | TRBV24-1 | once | TGTGCCACCTTCTACGTCAGGGATGGCTACACCTTC | CATFYVRDGYTF
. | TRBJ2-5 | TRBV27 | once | TGTGCCAGCAGTTTCCTATTCGGGACCGGGGAGACCCAGTACTTC | CASSFLFGTGETQYF
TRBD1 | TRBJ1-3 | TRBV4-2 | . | TGTGCCAGCAGCCAGTCTACCACAGGGGGCGCTTCTGGAAACACCATATATTTT | CASSQSTTGGASGNTIYF
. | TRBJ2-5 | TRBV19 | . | TGTGCCAGTAGTGTGGGGACCGCCAGGGAGACCCAGTACTTC | CASSVGTARETQYF
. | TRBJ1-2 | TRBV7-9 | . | TGTGCCAGCGGCGGGAGGGAAGGCGGCTACACCTTC | CASGGREGGYTF
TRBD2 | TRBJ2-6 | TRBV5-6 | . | TGTGCCAGCAGCTCCGGGGGACTACCCTCTGGGGCCAACGTCCTGACTTTC | CASSSGGLPSGANVLTF
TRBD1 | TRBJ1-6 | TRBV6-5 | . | TGTGCCAGCAGGGGACAGGAAAATTCACCCCTCCACTTT | CASRGQENSPLHF
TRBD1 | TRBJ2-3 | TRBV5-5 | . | TGTGCCACCCGGACAGGGAACACAGATACGCAGTATTTT | CATRTGNTDTQYF
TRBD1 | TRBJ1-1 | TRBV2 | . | TGTGCCAGCAGTCGACAGGGGGCGCGAGGGTTTCTAGCTTTCTTT | CASSRQGARGFLAFF
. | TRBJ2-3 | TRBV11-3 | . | TGTGCCAGCAGCTTAGGGTTAGAGGGTACGCAGTATTTT | CASSLGLEGTQYF
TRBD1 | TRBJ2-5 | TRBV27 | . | TGTGCCAGCAGTTTAAGCAGGGGGCCCTCTCAAGAGACCCAGTACTTC | CASSLSRGPSQETQYF
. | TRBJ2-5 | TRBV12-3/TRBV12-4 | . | TGTGCCAGCTCTGTCGGGGTCCCGGAGACCCAGTACTTC | CASSVGVPETQYF
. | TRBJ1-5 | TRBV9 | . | TGTGCCAGCAGCGTCGGCGGCTATAGCAATCAGCCCCAGCATTTT | CASSVGGYSNQPQHF
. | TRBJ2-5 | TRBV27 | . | TGTGCCAGCAGTTTATCGATACGGGATGCGGAGACCCAGTACTTC | CASSLSIRDAETQYF
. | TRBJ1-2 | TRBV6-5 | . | TGTGCCAGCAGTTACTCGAGTGGCTACACCTTC | CASSYSSGYTF
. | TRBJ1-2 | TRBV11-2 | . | TGTGCCAGCAGCTTAGGCGGAGTATATGGCTACACCTTC | CASSLGGVYGYTF
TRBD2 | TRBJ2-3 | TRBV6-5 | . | TGTGCCAGCAGGTATTCGCGGGGGACCACAGATACGCAGTATTTT | CASRYSRGTTDTQYF
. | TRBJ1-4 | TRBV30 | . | TGTGCCTGGAAACAGCTTAATGAAAAACTGTTTTTT | CAWKQLNEKLFF
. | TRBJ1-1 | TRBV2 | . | TGTGCCAGCAGTGAATTTATGAACACTGAAGCTTTCTTT | CASSEFMNTEAFF
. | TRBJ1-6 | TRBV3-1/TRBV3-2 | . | TGTGCCAGCAGCCAGGGACTGGACTCACCCCTCCACTTT | CASSQGLDSPLHF
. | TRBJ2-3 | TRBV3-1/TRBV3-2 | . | TGTGCCAGCAGCCGAGCCCGGAACGTGGCAGATACGCAGTATTTT | CASSRARNVADTQYF
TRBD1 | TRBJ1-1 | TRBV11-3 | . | TGTGCCAGCAGCTTTTATGAGGGGGCTGGTCCCAACACTGAAGCTTTCTTT | CASSFYEGAGPNTEAFF
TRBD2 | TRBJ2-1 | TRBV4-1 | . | TGCGCCAGCAGCCAAGGGACTAGCCGAGACAATGAGCAGTTCTTC | CASSQGTSRDNEQFF
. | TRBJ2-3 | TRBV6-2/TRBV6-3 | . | TGTGCCAGCAGCCAAAGGACGGTTAGCACAGATACGCAGTATTTT | CASSQRTVSTDTQYF
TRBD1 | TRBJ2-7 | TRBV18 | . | TGTGCCAGCTCACCACAGGGGGCTCGGTACGAGCAGTACTTC | CASSPQGARYEQYF
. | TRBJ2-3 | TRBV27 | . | TGTGCCAGCAGCTCCCCACGACCCACAGATACGCAGTATTTT | CASSSPRPTDTQYF
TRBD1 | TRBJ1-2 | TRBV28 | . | TGTGCCAGCAGTTTGGGACAGGTTCTCAGCGGCTACACCTTC | CASSLGQVLSGYTF
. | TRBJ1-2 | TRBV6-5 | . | TGTGCCAGCAGACTCGGTGCAGGGCTTGACTATGGCTACACCTTC | CASRLGAGLDYGYTF
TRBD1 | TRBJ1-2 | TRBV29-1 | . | TGCAGCGTCAAAGTACAGGGGGCGTTGGATGGCTACACCTTC | CSVKVQGALDGYTF
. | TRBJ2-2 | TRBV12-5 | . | TGTGCCGGCGCGGGACAAGGGTACACCGGGGAGCTGTTTTTT | CAGAGQGYTGELFF
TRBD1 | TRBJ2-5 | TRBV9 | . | TGTGCCAGCAGCGGGACCGGGACAGGAAAAGAGACCCAGTACTTC | CASSGTGTGKETQYF
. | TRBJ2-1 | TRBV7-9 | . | TGTGCCAGCAGCTTGGACGGTTATGAGCAGTTCTTC | CASSLDGYEQFF
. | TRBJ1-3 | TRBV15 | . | TGTGCCACCAGCAGAGATTGGGCGGGAGGAAACACCATATATTTT | CATSRDWAGGNTIYF
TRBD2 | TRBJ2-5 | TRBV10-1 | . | TGCGCCAGCAGTGAGATGCTAGCGGGAGTAGAGACCCAGTACTTC | CASSEMLAGVETQYF
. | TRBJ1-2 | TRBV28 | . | TGTGCCAGCAGAGCGGATGGGCTAACCTATGGCTACACCTTC | CASRADGLTYGYTF
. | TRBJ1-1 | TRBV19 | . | TGTGCCAGTAGTATAGAACGGGGCACTGAAGCTTTCTTT | CASSIERGTEAFF
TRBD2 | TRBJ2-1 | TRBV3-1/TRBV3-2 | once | TGTGCCAGCAGCCAGACACCCCCGGGACTAGCGGGACCCTCCTCCTACAATGAGCAGTTCTTC | CASSQTPPGLAGPSSYNEQFF
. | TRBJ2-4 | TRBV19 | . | TGTGCCAGTAAAACGGGCCAGGGAAGCATTCAGTACTTC | CASKTGQGSIQYF
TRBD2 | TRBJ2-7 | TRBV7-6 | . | TGTGCCAGCAGCGGCGGACTAGCGGACTCCTACGAGCAGTACTTC | CASSGGLADSYEQYF
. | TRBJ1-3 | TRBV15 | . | TGTGCCACCAGCAGAGATCGACAGACTGGAAACACCATATATTTT | CATSRDRQTGNTIYF
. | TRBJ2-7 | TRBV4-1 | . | TGCGCCAGCAGCCAAGACGTCGCCTACGAGCAGTACTTC | CASSQDVAYEQYF
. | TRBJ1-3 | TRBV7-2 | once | TGTGCCAGCAGCCTGCGCCTGTACTCTGGAAACACCATATATTTT | CASSLRLYSGNTIYF
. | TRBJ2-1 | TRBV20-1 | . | TGCAGTGCTAGTAGTACTGACAATGAGCAGTTCTTC | CSASSTDNEQFF
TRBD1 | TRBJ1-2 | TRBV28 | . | TGTGCCAGCAGTTTATCTGGGACAGGGGATTTATATGGCTACACCTTC | CASSLSGTGDLYGYTF
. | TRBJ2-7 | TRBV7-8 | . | TGTGCCAGCAGCTTAGGAGGCGAAGGCTCAGGCGAGCAGTACTTC | CASSLGGEGSGEQYF
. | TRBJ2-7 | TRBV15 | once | TGTGCCACCAGCCGGGGAACCTTTGGGGCCTACGAGCAGTACTTC | CATSRGTFGAYEQYF
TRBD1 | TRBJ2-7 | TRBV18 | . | TGTGCCAGCTCACTACCAGGGGGCTCCTACGAGCAGTACTTC | CASSLPGGSYEQYF
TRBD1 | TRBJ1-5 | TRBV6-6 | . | TGTGCCAGCAGTCCACTACCCGGACAGGGGGAGGTTCAGCCCCAGCATTTT | CASSPLPGQGEVQPQHF
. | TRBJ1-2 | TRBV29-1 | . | TGCAGCGCCGCCGGACAGAATTATGGCTACACCTTC | CSAAGQNYGYTF